In this sample, the clone carrying this TCR beta chain turned up once. The sample is drawn from a study of shared clonotypes between healthy human individuals. Profiling relied on immunoSEQ multiplex PCR, and the TCRdb table lists in-frame clones only, not all of them. The sample records 150,000 to 200,000 clones, about 93% being singletons. CDR3 size: 13 residues. Trimming removed 10 bases at V and 7 bases at J, with 16 bases between. Germline CDR1 and CDR2: MDHEN and SYDVKM. The gene calls are TRBV28 and TRBJ1-4; D unresolved. The receptor comes from a woman in her twenties or thirties in good health. Sequenced input: naive CD4+ T cells sorted from blood. Subset defined: CD45RA+ positively selected. The CDR3 DNA follows: TGTGCCATCTTGATCCCACCTGGTGAAAAACTGTTTTTT. Protein sequence: CAILIPPGEKLFF.